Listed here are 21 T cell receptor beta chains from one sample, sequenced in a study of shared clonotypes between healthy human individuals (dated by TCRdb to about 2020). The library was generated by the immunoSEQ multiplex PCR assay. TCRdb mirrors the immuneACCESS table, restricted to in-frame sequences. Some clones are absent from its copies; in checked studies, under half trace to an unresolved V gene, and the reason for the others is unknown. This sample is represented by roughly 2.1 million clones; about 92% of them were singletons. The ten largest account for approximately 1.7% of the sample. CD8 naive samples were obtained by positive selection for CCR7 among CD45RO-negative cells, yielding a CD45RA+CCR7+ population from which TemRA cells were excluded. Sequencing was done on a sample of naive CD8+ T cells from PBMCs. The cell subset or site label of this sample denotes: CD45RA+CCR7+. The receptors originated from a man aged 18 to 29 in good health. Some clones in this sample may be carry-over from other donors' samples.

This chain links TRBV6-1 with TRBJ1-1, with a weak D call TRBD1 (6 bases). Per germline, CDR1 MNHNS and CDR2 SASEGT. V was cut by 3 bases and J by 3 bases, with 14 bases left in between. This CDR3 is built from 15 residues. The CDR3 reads CASSERGGRYTEAFF. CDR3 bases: TGTGCCAGCAGTGAGAGGGGGGGCAGGTACACTGAAGCTTTCTTT.

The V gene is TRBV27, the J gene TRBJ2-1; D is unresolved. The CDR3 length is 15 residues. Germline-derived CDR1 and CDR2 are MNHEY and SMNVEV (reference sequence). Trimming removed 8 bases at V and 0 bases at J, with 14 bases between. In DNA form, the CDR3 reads TGTGCCAGCCATTCTGGTCGAAGCTCCTACAATGAGCAGTTCTTC. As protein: CASHSGRSSYNEQFF.

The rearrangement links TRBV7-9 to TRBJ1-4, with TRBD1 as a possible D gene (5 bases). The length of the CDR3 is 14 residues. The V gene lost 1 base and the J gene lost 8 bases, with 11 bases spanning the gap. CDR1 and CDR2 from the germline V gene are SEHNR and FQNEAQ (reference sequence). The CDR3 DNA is TGTGCCAGCAGCTTAGGGGACGGCGGGGAAAAACTGTTTTTT. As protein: CASSLGDGGEKLFF. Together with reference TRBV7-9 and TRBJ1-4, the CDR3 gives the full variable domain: DTGVSQNPRHKITKRGQNVTFRCDPISEHNRLYWYRQTLGQGPEFLTYFQNEAQLEKSRLLSDRFSAERPKGSFSTLEIQRTEQGDSAMYLCASSLGDGGEKLFFGSGTQLSVL.

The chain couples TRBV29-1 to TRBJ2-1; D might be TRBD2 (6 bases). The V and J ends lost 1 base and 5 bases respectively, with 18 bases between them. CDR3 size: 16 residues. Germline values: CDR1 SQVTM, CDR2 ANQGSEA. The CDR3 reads CSVEGLLSGPHNEQFF. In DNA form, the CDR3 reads TGCAGCGTTGAAGGCCTTCTAAGCGGGCCCCACAATGAGCAGTTCTTC.

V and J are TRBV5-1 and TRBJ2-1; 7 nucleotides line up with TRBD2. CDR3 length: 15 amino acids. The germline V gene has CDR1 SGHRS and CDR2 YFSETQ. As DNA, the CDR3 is TGCGTCAAATTGGGCCGGGACTACAACTACAATGAGCAGTTCTTC. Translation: CVKLGRDYNYNEQFF.

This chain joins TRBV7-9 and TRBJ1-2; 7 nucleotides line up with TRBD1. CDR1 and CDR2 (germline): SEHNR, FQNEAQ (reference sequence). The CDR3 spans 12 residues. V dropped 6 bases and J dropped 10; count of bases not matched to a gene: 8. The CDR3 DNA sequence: TGTGCCAGCAGGAAGGGGGCGTTCGACTACACCTTC. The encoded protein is CASRKGAFDYTF.

The CDR3 sequence is CASTSTGVNTEAFF. CDR3 bases: TGTGCCAGCACCTCGACAGGGGTGAACACTGAAGCTTTCTTT. J is TRBJ1-1 and V is TRBV27, with TRBD1 matching over 8 bases. Per germline, CDR1 MNHEY and CDR2 SMNVEV (reference sequence). The V segment lost 7 bases and the J segment 0 bases; nucleotides outside the gene matches: 4. This CDR3 has 14 amino acids.

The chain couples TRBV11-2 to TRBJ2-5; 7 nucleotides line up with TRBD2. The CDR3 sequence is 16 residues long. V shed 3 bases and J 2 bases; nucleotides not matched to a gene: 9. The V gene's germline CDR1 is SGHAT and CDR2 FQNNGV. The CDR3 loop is CASSLWSPSGQETQYF. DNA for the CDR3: TGTGCCAGCAGCTTGTGGTCGCCTAGCGGACAAGAGACCCAGTACTTC.

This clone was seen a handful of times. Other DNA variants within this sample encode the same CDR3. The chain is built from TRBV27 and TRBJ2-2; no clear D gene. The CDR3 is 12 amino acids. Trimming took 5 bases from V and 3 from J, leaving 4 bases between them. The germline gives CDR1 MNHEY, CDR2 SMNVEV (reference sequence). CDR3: CASSPHTGELFF. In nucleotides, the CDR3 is TGTGCCAGCAGTCCGCACACCGGGGAGCTGTTTTTT.

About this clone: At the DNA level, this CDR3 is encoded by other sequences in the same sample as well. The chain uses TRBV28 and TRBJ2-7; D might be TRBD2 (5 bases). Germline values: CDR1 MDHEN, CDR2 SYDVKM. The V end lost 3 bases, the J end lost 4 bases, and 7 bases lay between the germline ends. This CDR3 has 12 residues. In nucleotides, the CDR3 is TGTGCCAGCAGTTTCAGAGGGTACGAGCAGTACTTC. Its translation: CASSFRGYEQYF. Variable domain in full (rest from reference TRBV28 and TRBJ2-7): DVKVTQSSRYLVKRTGEKVFLECVQDMDHENMFWYRQDPGLGLRLIYFSYDVKMKEKGDIPEGYSVSREKKERFSLILESASTNQTSMYLCASSFRGYEQYFGPGTRLTVT.

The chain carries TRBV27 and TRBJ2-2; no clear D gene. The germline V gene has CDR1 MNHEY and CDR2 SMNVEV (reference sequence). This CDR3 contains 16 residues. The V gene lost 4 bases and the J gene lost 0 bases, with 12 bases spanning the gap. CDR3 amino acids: CASSSATTSNTGELFF. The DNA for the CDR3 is TGTGCCAGCAGTTCTGCTACAACCTCGAACACCGGGGAGCTGTTTTTT.

The CDR3 sequence is CASSQRLVSTDTQYF. For the CDR3, the DNA is TGCGCCAGCAGCCAGCGACTAGTTTCCACAGATACGCAGTATTTT. The chain carries TRBV4-1 and TRBJ2-3; D is perhaps TRBD2 (6 bases). The V and J ends lost 3 bases and 2 bases respectively, with 12 bases between them. The CDR3 runs to 15 residues. Germline V CDR1 and CDR2: MGHRA, YSYEKL.

Written as DNA, the CDR3 is TGTGCCACCAGCGATGACAGGGAACCCTCCTACGAGCAGTACTTC. This translates into CATSDDREPSYEQYF. The chain joins TRBV15 to TRBJ2-7; 7 bases line up with TRBD1. This CDR3 spans 15 amino acids. The germline gives CDR1 LNHNV, CDR2 YYDKDF (reference sequence). V was pared by 5 bases and J by 0 bases, with 7 bases of the junction left unmatched.

The CDR3 here is CASSYGRRHQETQYF. The CDR3, as DNA: TGTGCCAGCAGTTACGGAAGGCGGCACCAAGAGACCCAGTACTTC. This chain joins TRBV6-5 and TRBJ2-5; no reliable D call. Germline V lookup: CDR1 MNHEY, CDR2 SVGAGI. Between the trimmed V and J ends, which lost 2 bases and 0 bases, there was a span of 10 bases. The CDR3 loop spans 15 amino acids.

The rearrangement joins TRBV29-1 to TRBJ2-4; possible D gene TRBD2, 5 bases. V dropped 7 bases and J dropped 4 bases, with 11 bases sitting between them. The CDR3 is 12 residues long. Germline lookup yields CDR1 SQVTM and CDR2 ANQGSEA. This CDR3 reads CSALRGKNIQYF. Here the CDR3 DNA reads TGCAGCGCGTTACGGGGTAAAAACATTCAGTACTTC.

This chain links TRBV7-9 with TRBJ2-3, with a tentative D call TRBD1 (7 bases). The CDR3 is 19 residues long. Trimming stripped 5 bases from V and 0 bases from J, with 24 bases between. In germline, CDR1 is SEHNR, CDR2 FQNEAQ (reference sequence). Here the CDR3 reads CASSHPTVTGTLSTDTQYF. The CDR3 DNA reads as TGTGCCAGCAGCCACCCGACTGTGACAGGGACTCTCAGCACAGATACGCAGTATTTT.

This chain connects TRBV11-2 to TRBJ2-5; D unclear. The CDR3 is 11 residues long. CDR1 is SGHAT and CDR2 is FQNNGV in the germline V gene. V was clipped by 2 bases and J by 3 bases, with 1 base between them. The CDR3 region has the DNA TGTGCCAGCAGCTTAAAAGAGACCCAGTACTTC. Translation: CASSLKETQYF.

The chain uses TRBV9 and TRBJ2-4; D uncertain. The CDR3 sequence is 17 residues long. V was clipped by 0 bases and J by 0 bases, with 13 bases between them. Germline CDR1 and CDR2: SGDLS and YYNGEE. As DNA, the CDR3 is TGTGCCAGCAGCGTAGCTCGGCCAGAACTAGCCAAAAACATTCAGTACTTC. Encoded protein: CASSVARPELAKNIQYF.

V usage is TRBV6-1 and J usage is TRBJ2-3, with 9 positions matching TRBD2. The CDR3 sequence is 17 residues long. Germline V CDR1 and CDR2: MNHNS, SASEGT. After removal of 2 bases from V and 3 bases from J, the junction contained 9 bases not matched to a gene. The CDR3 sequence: CASSENKWLAGTDTQYF. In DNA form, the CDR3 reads TGTGCCAGCAGTGAAAATAAATGGCTAGCGGGGACAGATACGCAGTATTTT.

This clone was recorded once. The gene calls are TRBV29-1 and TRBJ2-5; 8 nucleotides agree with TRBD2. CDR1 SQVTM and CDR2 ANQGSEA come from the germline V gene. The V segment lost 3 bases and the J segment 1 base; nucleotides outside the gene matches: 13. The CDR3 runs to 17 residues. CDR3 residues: CSVDASGPRRGQETQYF. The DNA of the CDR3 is TGCAGCGTTGACGCTAGCGGGCCTCGGAGGGGCCAAGAGACCCAGTACTTC.

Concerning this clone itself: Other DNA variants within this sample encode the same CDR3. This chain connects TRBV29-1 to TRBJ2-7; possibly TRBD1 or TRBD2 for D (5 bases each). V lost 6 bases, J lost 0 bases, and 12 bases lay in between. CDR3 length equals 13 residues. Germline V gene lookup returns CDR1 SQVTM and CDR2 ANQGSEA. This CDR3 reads CSVRDRSSYEQYF. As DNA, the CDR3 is TGCAGCGTCCGGGACCGAAGCTCCTACGAGCAGTACTTC.